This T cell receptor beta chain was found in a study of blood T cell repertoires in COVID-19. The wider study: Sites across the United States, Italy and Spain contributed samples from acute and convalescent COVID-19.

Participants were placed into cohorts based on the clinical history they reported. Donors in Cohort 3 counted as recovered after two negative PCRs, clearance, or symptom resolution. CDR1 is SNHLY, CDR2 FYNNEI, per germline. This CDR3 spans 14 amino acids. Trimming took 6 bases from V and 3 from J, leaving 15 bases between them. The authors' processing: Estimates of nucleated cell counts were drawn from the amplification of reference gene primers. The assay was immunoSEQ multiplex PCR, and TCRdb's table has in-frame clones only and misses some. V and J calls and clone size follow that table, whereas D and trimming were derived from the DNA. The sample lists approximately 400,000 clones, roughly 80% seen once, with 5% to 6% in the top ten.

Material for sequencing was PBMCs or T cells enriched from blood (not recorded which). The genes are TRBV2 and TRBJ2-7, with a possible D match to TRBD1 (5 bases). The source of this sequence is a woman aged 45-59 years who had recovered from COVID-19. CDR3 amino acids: CASSREIVHYEQYF. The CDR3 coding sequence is TGTGCCAGCAGCAGGGAAATTGTGCACTACGAGCAGTACTTC.